The 31 T cell receptor beta chains given below trace back to one sample, sequenced in a study of T cell repertoires in cytomegalovirus infection. TCRdb re-called the reads through MiXCR, storing one row per CDR3 protein. The repertoire has around 540,000 distinct CDR3 sequences, around 30% of them found once; the top ten carry about a sixth. Their cognate antigens are unknown. This sample comprised cultured PBMCs, obtained from culture after CMV antigen stimulation. These receptors originate from a human donor in good health (CMV status not recorded). Some clones in this sample may be carry-over from other donors' samples.

This clonotype was picked up a small number of times. The chain employs TRBV5-4 and TRBJ2-1; D remains ambiguous. Trimming took 4 bases from V and 8 from J, leaving 16 bases between them. In germline, CDR1 is SGHNT, CDR2 YYREEE (reference sequence). The CDR3 totals 14 residues. Written as DNA, the CDR3 is TGTGCCAGCAGCCCCGCTGACGCCTGGGATGAGCAGTTCTTC. This translates into CASSPADAWDEQFF.

The chain employs TRBV6-8 and TRBJ1-5; 12 bases are shared with TRBD1. Germline V CDR1 and CDR2: MNHGY, SAAAGT. The CDR3 runs 18 residues. J lost 1 base, V lost 0 bases, and 4 bases had no gene match. The CDR3 DNA reads TGTGCCAGCAGTTACTCGGGACAGGGGGCTTGGAGCAATCAGCCCCAGCATTTT. Amino acids: CASSYSGQGAWSNQPQHF.

The rearrangement joins TRBV7-2 to TRBJ1-3, with TRBD1 as a possible D gene (6 bases). This CDR3 has 15 residues. V dropped 2 bases and J dropped 3 bases, with 11 bases sitting between them. Germline V lookup: CDR1 SGHTA, CDR2 FQGNSA. The CDR3 region has the DNA TGTGCCAGCAGCTTAAACAGGGCCGATGGAAACACCATATATTTT. Translated: CASSLNRADGNTIYF.

The sample holds a few counts of this clonotype. The V and J genes are TRBV6-2 or TRBV6-3 and TRBJ2-7; D call uncertain. The CDR3 has 11 residues. Looked up from germline, CDR1 is MNHEY and CDR2 is SVGEGT. V was trimmed by 6 bases and J by 3 bases, leaving 6 bases between them. CDR3 DNA sequence: TGTGCCAGCAGGGAAGTCTACGAGCAGTACTTC. This encodes CASREVYEQYF.

This clonotype was seen only a few times. The chain has TRBV6-6 and TRBJ2-1, with TRBD2 identical over 8 bases. Germline V lookup: CDR1 MNHNY, CDR2 SVGAGI (reference sequence). The CDR3 contains 15 residues. Germline trimming cut 7 bases from V and 0 bases from J; bases unmatched to any gene: 5. The DNA for the CDR3 is TGTGCCAGCATCCAACTAGCGGACTCCTACAATGAGCAGTTCTTC. Amino acid sequence: CASIQLADSYNEQFF.

This clonotype was seen a single time. The chain carries TRBV30 and TRBJ2-7, with D perhaps matching TRBD1 (6 bases). CDR1 is GTSNPN and CDR2 is SVGIG in the germline V gene (reference sequence). The germline V and J ends were trimmed by 2 bases and 0 bases, with 11 bases remaining between them. The CDR3 loop spans 14 amino acids. CDR3 sequence reads: CAWSRQVRSYEQYF. The CDR3 region has the DNA TGTGCCTGGAGTAGACAGGTCCGCTCCTACGAGCAGTACTTC.

This clonotype was counted between two and nine times. V gene TRBV11-2 combines with J gene TRBJ1-5, with TRBD1 matching 7 bases. The germline CDR1 and CDR2 sequences are SGHAT and FQNNGV. This CDR3 comprises 15 residues. V trimming: 1 base; J trimming: 3 bases; junction bases outside the gene matches: 3. The CDR3 sequence is CASSLGDRLNQPQHF. Here the CDR3 DNA reads TGTGCCAGCAGCTTAGGGGACAGACTCAATCAGCCCCAGCATTTT. Using reference TRBV11-2 and TRBJ1-5 for the parts outside the CDR3, the full variable domain is EAGVAQSPRYKIIEKRQSVAFWCNPISGHATLYWYQQILGQGPKLLIQFQNNGVVDDSQLPKDRFSAERLKGVDSTLKIQPAKLEDSAVYLCASSLGDRLNQPQHFGDGTRLSIL.

This clonotype was seen only a few times. The gene calls are TRBV6-2 or TRBV6-3 and TRBJ1-2; the match to TRBD1 covers 10 bases. The CDR3 sequence is 15 residues long. After removal of 10 bases from V and 8 bases from J, the junction contained 16 bases not matched to a gene. Germline V gene data show CDR1 as MNHEY and CDR2 as SVGEGT. The DNA of the CDR3 is TGTGCCACCTTGGCCGCCGGGACAGGGGTGCGAGGCTACACCTTC. Translation: CATLAAGTGVRGYTF.

Only a few counts were recorded for this clonotype. The rearrangement links TRBV7-4 to TRBJ2-3; 9 nucleotides align to TRBD2. In germline, CDR1 is SGHVT, CDR2 SQSDAQ. V lost 4 bases and J lost 4; bases outside the gene matches: 9. There are 16 residues in the CDR3. CDR3 DNA sequence: TGTGCCAGCAGCTCCCTAAAAGTAGCGGGAGCAGATACGCAGTATTTT. Translated, it gives CASSSLKVAGADTQYF.

The chain uses TRBV5-1 and TRBJ2-3, with 12 bases that match TRBD2. J was trimmed by 2 bases and V by 4 bases; bases with no gene match: 8. CDR1 SGHRS and CDR2 YFSETQ come from the germline V gene. This CDR3 has 17 residues. CDR3 protein: CASSGGTSGLFTDTQYF. CDR3 bases: TGCGCCAGCAGCGGCGGGACTAGCGGGCTATTCACAGATACGCAGTATTTT.

In this sample, this clonotype turned up many times. The V gene is TRBV11-2, the J gene TRBJ2-3, with D uncertain. Germline assignment: CDR1 SGHAT and CDR2 FQNNGV. The CDR3 length is 12 residues. V lost 4 bases and J 6 bases, leaving 8 bases between the germline ends. CDR3 in amino acids: CASSSLGDTQYF. The CDR3 DNA sequence: TGTGCCAGCAGCTCGTTGGGGGATACGCAGTATTTT.

The chain is built from TRBV7-2 and TRBJ2-7, with D tentatively TRBD2 (6 bases). Germline CDR1 SGHTA, CDR2 FQGNSA. This CDR3 has 14 amino acids. Between the trimmed V and J ends, which lost 2 bases and 2 bases, there was a span of 10 bases. The CDR3 reads CASSLLSGPYEQYF. As DNA, the CDR3 is TGTGCCAGCAGCTTACTTAGCGGACCCTACGAGCAGTACTTC.

At least ten counts were recorded for this clonotype. The chain couples TRBV7-2 to TRBJ2-7, with 7 nucleotides matching TRBD2. The germline CDR1 and CDR2 sequences are SGHTA and FQGNSA. This CDR3 is 14 amino acids long. V lost 4 bases and J lost 2; bases outside the gene matches: 5. DNA of the CDR3: TGTGCCAGCAGCTGGGGGGGGGGAACCTACGAGCAGTACTTC. Translation: CASSWGGGTYEQYF.

In its sample, this clonotype was seen a few times. The chain has TRBV6-6 and TRBJ1-2; a possible D gene is TRBD1 (5 bases). This CDR3 is 13 amino acids long. Between the trimmed V and J ends, which lost 8 bases and 0 bases, there was a span of 10 bases. Germline CDR1 reads MNHNY; CDR2 reads SVGAGI (reference sequence). CDR3 nucleotide sequence: TGTGCCAGCTGGGACCCGACTAACTATGGCTACACCTTC. Encoded protein: CASWDPTNYGYTF.

This clonotype was counted a few times. The chain combines TRBV6-2 or TRBV6-3 with TRBJ1-2, with D possibly matching TRBD1 (6 bases). V dropped 5 bases and J dropped 7 bases, with 20 bases sitting between them. This CDR3 spans 15 amino acids. The V gene's germline CDR1 is MNHEY and CDR2 SVGEGT. DNA of the CDR3: TGTGCCAGCAGTACCCTCCGTCTCGGACAGTTTGGCTACACCTTC. This codes for CASSTLRLGQFGYTF.

This chain uses TRBV7-2 with TRBJ2-7, with D hard to call. V lost 3 bases, J lost 2 bases, and 11 bases lay in between. The CDR3 contains 14 residues. Germline V gene data show CDR1 as SGHTA and CDR2 as FQGNSA. CDR3 in amino acids: CASSFPGPPYEQYV. The CDR3 DNA reads TGTGCCAGCAGCTTCCCCGGGCCCCCCTACGAGCAGTACGTC.

This rearrangement joins TRBV18 to TRBJ1-5; D is unclear. Trimming pared 3 bases from V and 0 bases from J, leaving 9 bases between. The V gene's germline CDR1 is KGHSH and CDR2 LQKENI. The CDR3 totals 15 residues. In DNA form, the CDR3 reads TGTGCCAGCTCACCTCTGCAGACTAGCAATCAGCCCCAGCATTTT. It translates to CASSPLQTSNQPQHF.

The V gene is TRBV4-1, the J gene TRBJ2-3; D is undetermined. V shed 1 base and J shed 4 bases, with 15 bases lying between them. The CDR3 is 16 residues long. Germline CDR1 is MGHRA and CDR2 is YSYEKL. The CDR3: CASSQGTVALADTQYF. The CDR3 bases are TGCGCCAGCAGCCAAGGGACGGTAGCATTGGCAGATACGCAGTATTTT.

The chain is built from TRBV27 and TRBJ1-6; 7 nucleotides match TRBD1. Germline V gives CDR1 MNHEY, CDR2 SMNVEV (reference sequence). The length of the CDR3 is 15 residues. Trimming cost V 1 base and J 7 bases; bases outside gene matches: 4. The DNA for the CDR3 is TGTGCCAGCAGTTTATTACCAGGGGGAAATTCACCCCTCCACTTT. Its translation: CASSLLPGGNSPLHF.

This clonotype was detected many times. The V call is TRBV7-2, the J call TRBJ1-2; 9 nucleotides agree with TRBD1. The CDR3 consists of 17 residues. V was clipped by 2 bases and J by 8 bases; unmatched bases: 15. CDR1 is SGHTA, CDR2 FQGNSA, per germline. The CDR3 coding sequence is TGTGCCAGCAGCTTAAGGCCGATAAGGACAGGGGACGAGGGCTACACCTTC. Residues: CASSLRPIRTGDEGYTF. Complete variable domain (other parts from reference TRBV7-2 and TRBJ1-2): GAGVSQSPSNKVTEKGKDVELRCDPISGHTALYWYRQSLGQGLEFLIYFQGNSAPDKSGLPSDRFSAERTGGSVSTLTIQRTQQEDSAVYLCASSLRPIRTGDEGYTFGSGTRLTVV.

This clonotype was seen many times. The rearrangement uses TRBV7-2 and TRBJ1-4; 8 bases align to TRBD1. This CDR3 has 21 residues. Germline values: CDR1 SGHTA, CDR2 FQGNSA. J lost 10 bases, V lost 2 bases, and 27 bases had no gene match. CDR3 nucleotides: TGTGCCAGCAGCTTATCCTCGTTCCGGCCGGGACAGGAATCTAATGAAGGAAAACTGTTTTTT. Translating it yields CASSLSSFRPGQESNEGKLFF.

V gene TRBV7-9 combines with J gene TRBJ2-7; weak D call: TRBD1 (6 bases). V lost 3 bases and J lost 3, with 12 bases in between. This CDR3 spans 14 amino acids. The germline V gene has CDR1 SEHNR and CDR2 FQNEAQ (reference sequence). The CDR3 here is CASSFLGRGYEQYF. CDR3 bases: TGTGCCAGCAGCTTCCTGGGCAGGGGCTACGAGCAGTACTTC.

This clonotype was counted between two and nine times. This chain links TRBV27 with TRBJ1-6, with a weak D call TRBD1 (6 bases). The CDR3 consists of 14 residues. Germline V gene lookup returns CDR1 MNHEY and CDR2 SMNVEV (reference sequence). V was pared by 3 bases and J by 10 bases, with 13 bases between. CDR3 coding DNA: TGTGCCAGCAGTTTCTCGGGGGGCATATCACCCCTCCACTTT. It yields the protein CASSFSGGISPLHF.

This chain uses TRBV28 with TRBJ1-2, with D hard to call. The length of the CDR3 is 12 residues. The germline V gene encodes CDR1 MDHEN and CDR2 SYDVKM. V lost 2 bases, J lost 8 bases, and 9 bases lay in between. For the CDR3, the DNA is TGTGCCAGCAGTTTAGCCACGACGGGCTACACCTTC. Its translation is CASSLATTGYTF.

This clonotype has ten or more counts. V usage is TRBV28 and J usage is TRBJ1-3, with D perhaps matching TRBD1 (5 bases). The ends were cut back, 5 bases at V and 0 bases at J, with 17 bases in the middle. CDR3 size: 17 residues. Looked up from germline, CDR1 is MDHEN and CDR2 is SYDVKM. For the CDR3, the DNA is TGTGCCAGCAGTCGCGCTACAGGCTTCAGCTCTGGAAACACCATATATTTT. Protein product: CASSRATGFSSGNTIYF.

This clonotype was observed a handful of times. This chain connects TRBV6-5 to TRBJ2-7, with D perhaps TRBD1 (6 bases). This CDR3 has 14 residues. The germline V gene has CDR1 MNHEY and CDR2 SVGAGI. V dropped 5 bases and J dropped 0 bases, with 11 bases sitting between them. In nucleotides, the CDR3 is TGTGCCAGCAGTGGACAGACAGCCTCCTACGAGCAGTACTTC. It translates to CASSGQTASYEQYF.

This clonotype was found a few times. The chain recombines TRBV4-3 with TRBJ2-2, with D perhaps TRBD2 (6 bases). Trimming took off 0 bases at V and 2 bases at J, with 16 bases between the two ends. The CDR3 sequence is 18 residues long. Germline V gene sequence: CDR1 LGHNA, CDR2 YSLEER. This CDR3 reads CASSQDRGSGINTGELFF. The CDR3 DNA reads as TGCGCCAGCAGCCAAGATAGAGGTAGCGGAATAAACACCGGGGAGCTGTTTTTT.

The J gene is TRBJ1-2, the V gene TRBV12-3 or TRBV12-4; D may be TRBD1 (6 bases). V lost 6 bases and J lost 8, with 19 bases in between. The CDR3 runs to 14 residues. The CDR3 DNA is TGTGCCAGCAGCTCCACAGGGACCTCCTGGGGCTACACCTTC. It translates to CASSSTGTSWGYTF.

J is TRBJ1-4 and V is TRBV18; D uncertain. The length of the CDR3 is 15 residues. V lost 2 bases to trimming and J lost 2 bases, with 9 bases between them. The germline V gene has CDR1 KGHSH and CDR2 LQKENI. The CDR3 DNA reads as TGTGCCAGCTCACCATGGAGCGAGACTAATGAAAAACTGTTTTTT. This sequence encodes CASSPWSETNEKLFF.

This chain uses TRBV4-1 with TRBJ1-3; 9 bases align to TRBD1. Germline CDR1 reads MGHRA; CDR2 reads YSYEKL. Trimming took 3 bases from V and 4 from J; bases not matched to a gene: 4. This CDR3 is built from 15 residues. The CDR3 DNA follows: TGCGCCAGCAGCCAGGCCGGGACAGGGGGAAACACCATATATTTT. This translates into CASSQAGTGGNTIYF.

The chain links TRBV11-2 to TRBJ1-1, with TRBD1 matching 11 bases. This CDR3 is built from 15 residues. The J segment lost 5 bases and the V segment lost 5 bases, leaving 7 bases of the junction unmatched. Germline lookup yields CDR1 SGHAT and CDR2 FQNNGV. The CDR3 nucleotides are TGTGCCAGCAGCGTACGGACAGGGGGCACGACTGAAGCTTTCTTT. This sequence encodes CASSVRTGGTTEAFF.